This T cell receptor beta chain was sequenced in a study of cytomegalovirus exposure and HLA in healthy donors. Study-level background: Researchers found that 81% of some 400 genotyped donors fell within the Caucasian-associated ancestry cluster.

Study results and caveats: Most TCR sequences showed up rarely, but some public TCRs showed up in many donors. High specificity and sensitivity for cytomegalovirus status were reported for the classifier. Later analysis showed TCR association rates varying by HLA locus, highest for DRB1 and lowest for HLA-C.

As regards this clone: Antigen specificity is unknown.

The primer mix had 60 Vbeta and 13 Jbeta primers. TCRdb keeps only in-frame clones here, not all; method: immunoSEQ multiplex PCR. The sample lists roughly 80,000 clones; under 65% were seen once. Germline assignment: CDR1 ENHRY and CDR2 SYGVKD. V was clipped by 0 bases and J by 4 bases; unmatched bases: 12. This CDR3 contains 18 residues. This TCR derives from a male donor in good health and CMV-seropositive. The gene calls are TRBV10-3 and TRBJ2-7, with 10 positions matching TRBD1. The sequenced sample consisted of PBMCs. The CDR3 loop reads CAISESMSRTGGSYEQYF. The DNA of the CDR3 is TGTGCCATCAGTGAGTCGATGAGTCGGACAGGGGGTTCATACGAGCAGTACTTC.